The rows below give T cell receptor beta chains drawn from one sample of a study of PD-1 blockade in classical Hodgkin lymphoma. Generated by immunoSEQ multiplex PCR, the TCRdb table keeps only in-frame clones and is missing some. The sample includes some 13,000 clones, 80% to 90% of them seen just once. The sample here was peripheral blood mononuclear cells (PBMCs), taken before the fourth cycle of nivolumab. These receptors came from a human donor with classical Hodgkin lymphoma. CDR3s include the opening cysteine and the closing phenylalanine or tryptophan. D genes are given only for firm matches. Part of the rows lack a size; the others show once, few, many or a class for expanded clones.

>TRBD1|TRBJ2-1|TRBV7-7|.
TGTGCCAGCAGCCCTCCGGGACAGGGAGTGGGGCAGTTCTTC
CASSPPGQGVGQFF
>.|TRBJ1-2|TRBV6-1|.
TGTGCCAGCAGTGCGTCAGTTAACTATGGCTACACCTTC
CASSASVNYGYTF
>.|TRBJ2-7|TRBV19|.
TGTGCCAGTAGTAGCCACGGAGCCTACGAGCAGTACTTC
CASSSHGAYEQYF
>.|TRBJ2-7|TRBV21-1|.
TGTGCCAGCAGCAAACCTCCTGACATGAGCTACGAGCAGTACTTC
CASSKPPDMSYEQYF
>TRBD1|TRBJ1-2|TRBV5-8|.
TGTGCCAGCAGCTCGGACAGGAGGGGGTATGGCTACACCTTC
CASSSDRRGYGYTF
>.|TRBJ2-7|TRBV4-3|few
TGCGCCAGCAGCCCTGGGACCGGGGACGAGCAGTACTTC
CASSPGTGDEQYF
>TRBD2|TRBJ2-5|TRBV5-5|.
TGTGCCAGCAGCTTGGGTCCGACTAGCGGGGCCCCCCGGGAGACCCAGTACTTC
CASSLGPTSGAPRETQYF
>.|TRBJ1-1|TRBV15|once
TGTGCCACCAGCCTCGGTGGGCTGAACACTGAAGCTTTCTTT
CATSLGGLNTEAFF
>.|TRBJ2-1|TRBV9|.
TGTGCCAGCAGCGTCGGGCGGTGGCTGACTGAGCAGTTCTTC
CASSVGRWLTEQFF
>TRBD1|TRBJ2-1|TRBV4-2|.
TGTGCCAGCAGCCAAGGCGGGACAGGGAGGAATGAGCAGTTCTTC
CASSQGGTGRNEQFF
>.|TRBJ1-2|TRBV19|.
TGTGCCAGTAGTGACAAGTACTATGGCTACACCTTC
CASSDKYYGYTF
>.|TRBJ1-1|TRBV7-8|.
TGTGCCAGCAGCTTTCGCAGACAGAACACTGAAGCTTTCTTT
CASSFRRQNTEAFF
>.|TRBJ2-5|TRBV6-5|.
TGTGCCAGCAGTTTGACAGGCCCTCGGGAGACCCAGTACTTC
CASSLTGPRETQYF
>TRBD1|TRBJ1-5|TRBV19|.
TGTGCCAGTAGTATGGGCCGGACAGGGGGCATCAATCAGCCCCAGCATTTT
CASSMGRTGGINQPQHF
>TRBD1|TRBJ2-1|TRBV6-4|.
TGTGCCAGCAAAAGGGCTTGGACAGGGGGGAACAATGAGCAGTTCTTC
CASKRAWTGGNNEQFF
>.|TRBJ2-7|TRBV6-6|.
TGTGCCAGCAGTTTGCGGGTGGGACCGCACTACGAGCAGTACTTC
CASSLRVGPHYEQYF
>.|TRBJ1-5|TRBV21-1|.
TGTGCCAGCAGCAAAGAGGGGGACCTTAGCAATCAGCCCCAGCATTTT
CASSKEGDLSNQPQHF
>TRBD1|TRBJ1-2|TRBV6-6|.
TGTGCCAGCAGTTACTCCCCCGGGACAGGAGTTGGCTACACCTTC
CASSYSPGTGVGYTF
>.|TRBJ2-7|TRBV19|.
TGTGCCAGTAGTGTCACCAGGGACGCCTACGAGCAGTACTTC
CASSVTRDAYEQYF
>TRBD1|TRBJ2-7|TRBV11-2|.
TGTGCCAGCAGCTCCGGATCTCAGACAGGGCCCAACTACGAGCAGTACTTC
CASSSGSQTGPNYEQYF
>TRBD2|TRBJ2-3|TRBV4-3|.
TGCGCCAGCAGCCCTGGACTAGCGGGGGGGCCGAGCACAGATACGCAGTATTTT
CASSPGLAGGPSTDTQYF
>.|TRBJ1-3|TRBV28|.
TGTGCCAGCAGACTTGGCACGGGAAACACCATATATTTT
CASRLGTGNTIYF
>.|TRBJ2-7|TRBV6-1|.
TGTGCCAGCTCCCGGGGGCAGGGGAAGTCCTACGAGCAGTACTTC
CASSRGQGKSYEQYF
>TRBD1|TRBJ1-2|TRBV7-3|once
TGTGCCAGCAGCTTCGAGGGGGCGCGTGGCTACACCTTC
CASSFEGARGYTF
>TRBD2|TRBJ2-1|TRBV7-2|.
TGTGCCAGCAGCTTAGCGGGAAGCGGGGGATACAATGAGCAGTTCTTC
CASSLAGSGGYNEQFF
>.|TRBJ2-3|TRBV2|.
TGTGCCAGCAGTGTGGCCGAACGGGTAACCGATCGTACAGATACGCAGTATTTT
CASSVAERVTDRTDTQYF
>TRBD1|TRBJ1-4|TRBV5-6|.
TGTGCCAGCAGCCCCGGGTTAGACAGGGGGCGAGGGAATGAAAAACTGTTTTTT
CASSPGLDRGRGNEKLFF
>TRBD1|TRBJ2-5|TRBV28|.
TGTGCCAGCAGACCACGCACAGGGGGCCGGGAGACCCAGTACTTC
CASRPRTGGRETQYF
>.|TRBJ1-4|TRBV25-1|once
TGTGCCAGCAAACAGGGCTCGGAAAAACTGTTTTTT
CASKQGSEKLFF
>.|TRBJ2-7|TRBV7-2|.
TGTGCCAGCAGCCCGGGGCCGGGGGACGAGCAGTACTTC
CASSPGPGDEQYF
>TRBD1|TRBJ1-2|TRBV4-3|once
TGCGCCAGCAGCCAAGATGGGCAGGGGGCAGGCTACACCTTC
CASSQDGQGAGYTF
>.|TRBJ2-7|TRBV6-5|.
TGTGCCAGCAGTAGGGGACCCTCCTACGAGCAGTACTTC
CASSRGPSYEQYF
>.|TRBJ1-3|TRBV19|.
TGTGCCAGTAGTATCGTGCTCCGCTCTGGAAACACCATATATTTT
CASSIVLRSGNTIYF
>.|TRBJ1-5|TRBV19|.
TGTGCCAGTAGTATTGAGGGGAATCAGCCCCAGCATTTT
CASSIEGNQPQHF
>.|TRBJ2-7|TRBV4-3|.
TGCGCCAGCAGCCCCGCCAGCGGACAGCCTTACGAGCAGTACTTC
CASSPASGQPYEQYF
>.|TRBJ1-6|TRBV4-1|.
TGCGCCAGCAGCCAGTCACCGGGACAAACTAATTCACCCCTCCACTTT
CASSQSPGQTNSPLHF
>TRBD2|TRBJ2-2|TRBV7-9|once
TGTGCCAGCAGCTCGGGACTAGCGGGGGGGACTCCCGGGGAGCTGTTTTTT
CASSSGLAGGTPGELFF
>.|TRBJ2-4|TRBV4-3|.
TGCGCCAGCAGCCAAAGATTGGTGGTTTCGGGAAACATTCAGTACTTC
CASSQRLVVSGNIQYF
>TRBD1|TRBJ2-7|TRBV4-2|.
TGTGCCAGCAGCTCCAGGGGGTCGGCCGAGCAGTACTTC
CASSSRGSAEQYF
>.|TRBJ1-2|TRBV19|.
TGTGCCAGTAGTATCGGGGCGGCCTATGGCTACACCTTC
CASSIGAAYGYTF
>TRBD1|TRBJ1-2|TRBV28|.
TGTGCCAGCAGTTTATTGGGACAGGGGGCCGATGGCTACACCTTC
CASSLLGQGADGYTF
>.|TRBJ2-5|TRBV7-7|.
TGTGCTAGCAGCTTAGGGCAGGGGTACCAAGAGACCCAGTACTTC
CASSLGQGYQETQYF
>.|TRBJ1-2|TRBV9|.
TGTGCCAGCAGCGCCTGGGGTACGGTGACAGCCACTAACTATGGCTACACCTTC
CASSAWGTVTATNYGYTF
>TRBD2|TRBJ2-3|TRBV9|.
TGTGCCAGCAGCGTAGAACGGGGGGGGCCTACAGATACGCAGTATTTT
CASSVERGGPTDTQYF
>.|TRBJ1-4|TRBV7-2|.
TGTGCCAGCAGCTTAGGACAGTTTAATGAAAAACTGTTTTTT
CASSLGQFNEKLFF
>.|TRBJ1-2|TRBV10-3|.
TGTGCCATCAGTGACCCCGGGCCAACCGAGCAGACAGGACTTCTTTACCCCATCTATGGCTACACCTTC
CAISDPGPTEQTGLLYPIYGYTF
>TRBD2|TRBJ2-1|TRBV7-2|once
TGTGCCAGCAACCGACCCGGGGGGGGATACAATGAGCAGTTCTTC
CASNRPGGGYNEQFF
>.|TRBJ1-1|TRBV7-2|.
TGTGCCAGCAGCTTAGAGCAGCGAGTCACAGGGGCTTTCTTT
CASSLEQRVTGAFF
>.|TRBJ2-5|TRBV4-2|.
TGTGCCAGCAGCCAAGAGCTTTATTTTAGCCAAGAGACCCAGTACTTC
CASSQELYFSQETQYF
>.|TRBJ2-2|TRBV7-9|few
TGTGCCAGCAGCGCTACAGGGACCCTCTACGGGGAGCTGTTTTTT
CASSATGTLYGELFF
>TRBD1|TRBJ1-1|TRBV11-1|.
TGTGCCAGCAGCTCTGAAACAGGGGGCACTGAAGCTTTCTTT
CASSSETGGTEAFF
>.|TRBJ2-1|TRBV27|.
TGTGCCAGCAGCTGGGGAGTTGAGCAGTTCTTC
CASSWGVEQFF
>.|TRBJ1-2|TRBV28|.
TGTGCCAGCAGTTTCAGCAGGGGCCATGGCTACACCTTC
CASSFSRGHGYTF
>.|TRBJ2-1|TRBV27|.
TGTGCCAGCAGTTTATCGATGGGTAGGGGTTATGAGCAGTTCTTC
CASSLSMGRGYEQFF